This TCR beta chain is drawn from a study of blood T cell repertoires in COVID-19. Study-wide background: Samples came from the United States, Italy and Spain, spanning acute and convalescent COVID-19. Sources were T cells, B-cell-depleted T cells, or PBMCs; the material itself was cDNA or gDNA.

Germline V CDR1 and CDR2: KGHSH, LQKENI. The V and J ends lost 3 bases and 5 bases, in that order; junction bases with no gene match: 6. CDR3 size: 15 residues. Per the study methods: The authors estimated nucleated cell counts from reference gene primer amplification. Assay: immunoSEQ multiplex PCR; the TCRdb copy retains only in-frame clones and omits some. V, J and clone size were drawn from that table, and D and trimming were deduced from the DNA. The profile shows roughly 180,000 clones, about 86% of them singletons. This chain connects TRBV18 to TRBJ1-4; 7 nucleotides align to TRBD1. The sample taken for sequencing was PBMCs or T cells enriched from blood (not recorded which). This sequence originates from a woman aged 45-65 years in a cohort exposed to, infected with or recovered from COVID-19 (not recorded which). CDR3 amino acids: CASSPPGQLNEKLFF. The CDR3 DNA reads TGTGCCAGCTCACCGCCGGGACAGCTAAATGAAAAACTGTTTTTT.